Detailed here is one T cell receptor (beta chain). Its cognate antigen is unknown. After removal of 4 bases from V and 5 bases from J, the junction contained 9 bases not matched to a gene. The length of the CDR3 is 16 residues. Germline CDR1 and CDR2: MNHEY and SVGAGI. Assay used: immunoSEQ multiplex PCR; TCRdb lists only in-frame clones, some missing. Counted here are about 80,000 clones, roughly 85% occurring once; the ten biggest clones make up 10%. This sample is part of a study of T cell responses to AZD1222 COVID-19 vaccine. Study outcomes and limitations: Repertoire collection took place solely once the T cell response had peaked. With two AZD1222 doses given, Spike-specific TCR breadth and depth both rose.

The rearrangement links TRBV6-5 to TRBJ2-1, with 9 bases aligning to TRBD2. The input for sequencing was peripheral blood, taken 28 days after the second AZD1222 dose. The source of this sequence is an adult who received the AZD1222 COVID-19 vaccine. This CDR3 is CASSFWASGADNEQFF. The CDR3 DNA sequence: TGTGCCAGCAGTTTTTGGGCTAGCGGGGCAGACAATGAGCAGTTCTTC.